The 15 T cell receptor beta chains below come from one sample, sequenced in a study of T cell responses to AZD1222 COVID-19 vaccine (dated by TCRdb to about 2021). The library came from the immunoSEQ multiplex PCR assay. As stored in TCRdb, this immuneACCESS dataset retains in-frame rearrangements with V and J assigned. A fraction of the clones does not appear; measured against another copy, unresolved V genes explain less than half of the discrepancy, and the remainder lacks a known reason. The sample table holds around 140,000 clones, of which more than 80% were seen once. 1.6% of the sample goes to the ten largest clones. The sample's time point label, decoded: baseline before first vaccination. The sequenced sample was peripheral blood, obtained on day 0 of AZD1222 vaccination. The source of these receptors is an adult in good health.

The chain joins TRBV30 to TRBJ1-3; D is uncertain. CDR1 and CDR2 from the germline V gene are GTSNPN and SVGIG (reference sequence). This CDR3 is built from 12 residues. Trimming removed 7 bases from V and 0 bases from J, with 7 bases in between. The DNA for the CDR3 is TGTGCCTTCGCGACCTCTGGAAACACCATATATTTT. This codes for CAFATSGNTIYF.

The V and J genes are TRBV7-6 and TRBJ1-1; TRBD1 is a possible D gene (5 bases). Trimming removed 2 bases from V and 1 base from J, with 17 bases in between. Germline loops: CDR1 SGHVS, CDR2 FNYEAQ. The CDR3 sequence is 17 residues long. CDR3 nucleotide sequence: TGTGCCAGCAGCTTAAGGAGGGCAGGGAATAGGAACACTGAAGCTTTCTTT. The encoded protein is CASSLRRAGNRNTEAFF. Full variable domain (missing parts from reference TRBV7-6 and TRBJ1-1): GAGVSQSPRYKVTKRGQDVALRCDPISGHVSLYWYRQALGQGPEFLTYFNYEAQQDKSGLPNDRFSAERPEGSISTLTIQRTEQRDSAMYRCASSLRRAGNRNTEAFFGQGTRLTVV.

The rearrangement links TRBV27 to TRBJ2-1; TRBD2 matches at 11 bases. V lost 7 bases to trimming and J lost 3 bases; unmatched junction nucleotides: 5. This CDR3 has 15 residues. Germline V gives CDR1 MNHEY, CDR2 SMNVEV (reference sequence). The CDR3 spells CASTFGTSGYNEQFF. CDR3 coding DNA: TGTGCCAGCACTTTCGGGACTAGCGGCTACAATGAGCAGTTCTTC.

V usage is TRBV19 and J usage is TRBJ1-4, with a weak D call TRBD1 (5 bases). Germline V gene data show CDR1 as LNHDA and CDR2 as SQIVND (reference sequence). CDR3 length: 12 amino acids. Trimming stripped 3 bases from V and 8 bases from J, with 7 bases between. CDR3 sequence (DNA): TGTGCCAGTAGTATTGGGGGAGAAAAACTGTTTTTT. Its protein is CASSIGGEKLFF.

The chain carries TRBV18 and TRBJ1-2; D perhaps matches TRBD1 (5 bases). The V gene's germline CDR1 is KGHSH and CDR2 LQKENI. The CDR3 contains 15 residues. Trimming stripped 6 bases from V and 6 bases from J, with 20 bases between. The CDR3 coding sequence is TGTGCCAGCTCGCCCTCACCCCTTCCAGGGAATGGCTACACCTTC. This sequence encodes CASSPSPLPGNGYTF.

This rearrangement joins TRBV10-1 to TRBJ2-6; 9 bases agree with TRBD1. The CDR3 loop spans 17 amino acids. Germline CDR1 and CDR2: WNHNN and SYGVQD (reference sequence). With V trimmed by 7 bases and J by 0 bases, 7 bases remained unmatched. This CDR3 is CASTKTGGNSGANVLTF. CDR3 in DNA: TGCGCCAGCACCAAGACAGGGGGGAACTCTGGGGCCAACGTCCTGACTTTC.

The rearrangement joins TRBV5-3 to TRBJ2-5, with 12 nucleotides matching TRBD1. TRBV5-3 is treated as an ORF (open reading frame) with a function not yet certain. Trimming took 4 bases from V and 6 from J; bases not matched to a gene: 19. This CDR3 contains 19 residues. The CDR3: CARSREGPGQGAQYKTQYF. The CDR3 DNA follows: TGTGCCAGAAGCCGAGAGGGTCCGGGACAGGGGGCGCAATATAAGACCCAGTACTTC.

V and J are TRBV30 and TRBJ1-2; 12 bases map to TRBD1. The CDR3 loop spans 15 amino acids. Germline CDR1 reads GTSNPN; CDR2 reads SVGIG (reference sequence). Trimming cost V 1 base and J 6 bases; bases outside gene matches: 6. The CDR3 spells CAWSGERDRGHGYTF. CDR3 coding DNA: TGTGCCTGGAGTGGAGAGAGGGACAGGGGGCATGGCTACACCTTC.

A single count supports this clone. The CDR3 here is CASSTRGEGGSPLHF. The CDR3 nucleotides read TGCGCCAGCAGCACCCGTGGAGAAGGGGGTTCACCCCTCCACTTT. The chain carries TRBV4-1 and TRBJ1-6; perhaps TRBD1 as D (6 bases). The CDR3 covers 15 residues. Germline CDR1 MGHRA, CDR2 YSYEKL. Trimming removed 5 bases at V and 9 bases at J, with 17 bases between.

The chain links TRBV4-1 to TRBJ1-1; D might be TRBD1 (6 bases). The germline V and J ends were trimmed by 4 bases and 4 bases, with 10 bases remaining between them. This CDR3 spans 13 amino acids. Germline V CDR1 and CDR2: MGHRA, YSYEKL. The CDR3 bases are TGCGCCAGCAGCCTGACAGGCCCCACTGAAGCTTTCTTT. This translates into CASSLTGPTEAFF.

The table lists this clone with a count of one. The CDR3 reads CASRIQGAGKNIQYF. CDR3 coding DNA: TGTGCCAGTCGGATACAGGGGGCTGGCAAAAACATTCAGTACTTC. The chain joins TRBV27 to TRBJ2-4; 9 bases are shared with TRBD1. The CDR3 runs to 15 residues. CDR1 and CDR2 (germline): MNHEY, SMNVEV (reference sequence). V gave up 9 bases and J gave up 3 bases; unmatched junction bases: 9.

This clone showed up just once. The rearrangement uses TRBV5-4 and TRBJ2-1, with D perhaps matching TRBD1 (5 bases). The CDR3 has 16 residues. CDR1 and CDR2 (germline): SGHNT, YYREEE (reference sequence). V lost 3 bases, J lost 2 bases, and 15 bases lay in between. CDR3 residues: CASSSPKVTAYNEQFF. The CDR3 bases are TGTGCCAGCAGCTCCCCAAAAGTGACAGCCTACAATGAGCAGTTCTTC.

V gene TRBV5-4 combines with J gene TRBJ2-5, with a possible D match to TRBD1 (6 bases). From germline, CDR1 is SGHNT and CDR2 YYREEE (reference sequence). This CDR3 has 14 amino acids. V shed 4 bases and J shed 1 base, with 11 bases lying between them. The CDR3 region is CASSPGHGQETQYF. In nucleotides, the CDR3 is TGTGCCAGCAGCCCGGGACACGGCCAAGAGACCCAGTACTTC.

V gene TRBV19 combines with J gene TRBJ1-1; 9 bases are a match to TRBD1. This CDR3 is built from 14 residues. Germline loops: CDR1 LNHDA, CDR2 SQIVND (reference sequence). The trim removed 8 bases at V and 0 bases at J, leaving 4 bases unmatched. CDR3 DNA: TGTGCCAGTTCCACAGGGGGCGTGAACACTGAAGCTTTCTTT. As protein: CASSTGGVNTEAFF.

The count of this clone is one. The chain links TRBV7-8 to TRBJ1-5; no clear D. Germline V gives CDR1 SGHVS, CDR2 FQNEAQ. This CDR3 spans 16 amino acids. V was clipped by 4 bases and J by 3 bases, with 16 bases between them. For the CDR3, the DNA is TGTGCCAGCAGCTCCTCTGAGGACGGGTACAATCAGCCCCAGCATTTT. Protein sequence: CASSSSEDGYNQPQHF. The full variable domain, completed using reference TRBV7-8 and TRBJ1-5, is GAGVSQSPRYKVAKRGQDVALRCDPISGHVSLFWYQQALGQGPEFLTYFQNEAQLDKSGLPSDRFFAERPEGSVSTLKIQRTQQEDSAVYLCASSSSEDGYNQPQHFGDGTRLSIL.